This is a list of T cell receptor beta chains from one sample in a study of blood T cell repertoires in COVID-19. The table came from immunoSEQ multiplex PCR; TCRdb's copy has only in-frame clones and leaves some out. The data show 250,000 to 300,000 clones, around 85% seen once. Sequencing was carried out using peripheral blood. The receptors were gathered from a woman in her thirties with COVID-19, enrolled during active disease. Both conserved end residues are part of each CDR3. A D gene is named only where the DNA matches it firmly. Not all rows give a size; the values are once, few, many and, for expanded clones, a class.

v_gene: TRBV7-8; j_gene: TRBJ2-3; d_gene: NA; abundance: once; CDR3aa: CASSLGVSSQVTDTQYF; CDR3nt: TGTGCCAGCAGCTTAGGGGTCTCGAGCCAGGTCACAGATACGCAGTATTTT
v_gene: TRBV4-1; j_gene: TRBJ1-5; d_gene: NA; abundance: NA; CDR3aa: CASSPILGGLVQPQHF; CDR3nt: TGCGCCAGCAGCCCGATTCTGGGGGGGTTAGTCCAGCCCCAGCATTTT
v_gene: TRBV20-1; j_gene: TRBJ2-5; d_gene: NA; abundance: NA; CDR3aa: CSASQGRETQYF; CDR3nt: TGCAGTGCTAGTCAGGGTCGGGAGACCCAGTACTTC
v_gene: TRBV13; j_gene: TRBJ1-2; d_gene: NA; abundance: NA; CDR3aa: CASSLGRSYGYTF; CDR3nt: TGTGCCAGCAGCTTAGGCCGGAGTTATGGCTACACCTTC
v_gene: TRBV24-1; j_gene: TRBJ2-3; d_gene: TRBD2; abundance: NA; CDR3aa: CATRGGLDPLGTQYF; CDR3nt: TGTGCCACCAGGGGGGGGTTGGACCCCCTCGGAACGCAGTATTTT
v_gene: TRBV6-5; j_gene: TRBJ2-2; d_gene: TRBD1; abundance: NA; CDR3aa: CASADRVYSGELFF; CDR3nt: TGTGCCAGCGCGGACAGGGTTTATAGCGGGGAGCTGTTTTTT
v_gene: TRBV28; j_gene: TRBJ2-5; d_gene: NA; abundance: once; CDR3aa: CASSGRALKVEYF; CDR3nt: TGTGCCAGCAGTGGGCGGGCTCTAAAAGTTGAGTACTTC
v_gene: TRBV5-6; j_gene: TRBJ1-2; d_gene: NA; abundance: NA; CDR3aa: CASSWTVGANYGYTF; CDR3nt: TGTGCCAGCAGCTGGACAGTTGGGGCTAACTATGGCTACACCTTC
v_gene: TRBV10-3; j_gene: TRBJ1-1; d_gene: NA; abundance: NA; CDR3aa: CAIRGGMNTEAFF; CDR3nt: TGTGCCATCAGGGGGGGTATGAACACTGAAGCTTTCTTT
v_gene: TRBV5-6; j_gene: TRBJ1-1; d_gene: TRBD1; abundance: NA; CDR3aa: CASSLGRQGDTEAFF; CDR3nt: TGTGCCAGCAGCTTGGGGCGACAGGGGGACACTGAAGCTTTCTTT
v_gene: TRBV3-1/TRBV3-2; j_gene: TRBJ1-5; d_gene: TRBD1; abundance: NA; CDR3aa: CASSQTTGFGHSNQPQHF; CDR3nt: TGTGCCAGCAGCCAAACGACAGGGTTCGGTCATAGCAATCAGCCCCAGCATTTT
v_gene: TRBV5-1; j_gene: TRBJ2-3; d_gene: NA; abundance: NA; CDR3aa: CASSPPPAGSTDTQYF; CDR3nt: TGCGCCAGCAGCCCCCCCCCTGCGGGGAGCACAGATACGCAGTATTTT
v_gene: TRBV7-8; j_gene: TRBJ1-6; d_gene: TRBD1; abundance: NA; CDR3aa: CASSITGDSPLHF; CDR3nt: TGTGCCAGCAGCATTACAGGGGATTCACCCCTCCACTTT
v_gene: TRBV5-1; j_gene: TRBJ1-1; d_gene: NA; abundance: NA; CDR3aa: CASSLYGGVDNTEAFF; CDR3nt: TGCGCCAGCAGCTTGTACGGGGGGGTTGATAACACTGAAGCTTTCTTT
v_gene: TRBV27; j_gene: TRBJ2-3; d_gene: TRBD2; abundance: NA; CDR3aa: CASSKTSSGGGTDTQYF; CDR3nt: TGTGCCAGCAGTAAAACATCTAGCGGTGGGGGCACAGATACGCAGTATTTT
v_gene: TRBV18; j_gene: TRBJ1-3; d_gene: NA; abundance: NA; CDR3aa: CASSPPSVYSGNTIYF; CDR3nt: TGTGCCAGCTCACCACCATCCGTTTACTCTGGAAACACCATATATTTT
v_gene: TRBV24-1; j_gene: TRBJ2-2; d_gene: TRBD2; abundance: NA; CDR3aa: CATSDTSGTSGGTGELFF; CDR3nt: TGTGCCACCAGTGATACCTCCGGGACTAGCGGGGGCACCGGGGAGCTGTTTTTT
v_gene: TRBV10-2; j_gene: TRBJ1-1; d_gene: TRBD1; abundance: NA; CDR3aa: CASSRSGGSNTEAFF; CDR3nt: TGCGCCAGCAGCAGATCAGGGGGTTCGAACACTGAAGCTTTCTTT
v_gene: TRBV10-3; j_gene: TRBJ1-2; d_gene: NA; abundance: NA; CDR3aa: CAISATVNYGYTF; CDR3nt: TGTGCCATCAGTGCAACGGTTAACTATGGCTACACCTTC
v_gene: TRBV30; j_gene: TRBJ1-3; d_gene: NA; abundance: NA; CDR3aa: CAGSRQSLSGNTIYF; CDR3nt: TGTGCCGGCTCGCGGCAGAGCCTATCTGGAAACACCATATATTTT